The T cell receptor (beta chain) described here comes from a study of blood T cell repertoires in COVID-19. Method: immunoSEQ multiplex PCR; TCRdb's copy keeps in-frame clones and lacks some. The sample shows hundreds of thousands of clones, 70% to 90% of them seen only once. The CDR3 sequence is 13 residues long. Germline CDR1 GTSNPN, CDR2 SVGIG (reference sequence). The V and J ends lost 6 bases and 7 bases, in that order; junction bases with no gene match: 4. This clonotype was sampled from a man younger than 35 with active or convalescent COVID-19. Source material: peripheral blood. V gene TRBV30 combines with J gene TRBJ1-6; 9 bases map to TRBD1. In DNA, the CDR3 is TGTGCCTGCGGACAGGGGCAAAATTCACCCCTCCACTTT. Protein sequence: CACGQGQNSPLHF.